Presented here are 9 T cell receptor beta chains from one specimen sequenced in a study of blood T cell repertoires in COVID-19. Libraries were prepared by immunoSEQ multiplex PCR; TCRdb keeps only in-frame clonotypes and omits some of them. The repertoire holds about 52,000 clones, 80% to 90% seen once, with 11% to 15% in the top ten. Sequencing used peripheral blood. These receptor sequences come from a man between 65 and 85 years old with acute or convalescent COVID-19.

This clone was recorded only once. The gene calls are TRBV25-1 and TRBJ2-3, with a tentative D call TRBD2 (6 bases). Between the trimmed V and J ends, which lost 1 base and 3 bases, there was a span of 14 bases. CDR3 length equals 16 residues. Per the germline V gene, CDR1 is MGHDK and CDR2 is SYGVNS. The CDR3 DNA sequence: TGTGCCAGCAGTGAATCCGGGGGACCCATGACAGATACGCAGTATTTT. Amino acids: CASSESGGPMTDTQYF.

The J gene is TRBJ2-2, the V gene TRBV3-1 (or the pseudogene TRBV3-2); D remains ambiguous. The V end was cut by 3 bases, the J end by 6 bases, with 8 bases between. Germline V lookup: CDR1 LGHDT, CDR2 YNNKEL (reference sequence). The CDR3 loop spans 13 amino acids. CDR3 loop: CASSQRGAGELFF. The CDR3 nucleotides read TGTGCCAGCAGCCAGAGAGGAGCCGGGGAGCTGTTTTTT.

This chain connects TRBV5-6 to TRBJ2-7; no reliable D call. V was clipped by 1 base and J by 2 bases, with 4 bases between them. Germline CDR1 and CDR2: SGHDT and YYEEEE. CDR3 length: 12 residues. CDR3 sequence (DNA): TGTGCCAGCAGCTTGAGCACCTACGAGCAGTACGTC. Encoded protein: CASSLSTYEQYV.

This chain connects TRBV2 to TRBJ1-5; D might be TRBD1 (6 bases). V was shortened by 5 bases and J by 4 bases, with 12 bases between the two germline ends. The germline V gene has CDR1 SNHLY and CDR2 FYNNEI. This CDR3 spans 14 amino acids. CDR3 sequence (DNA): TGTGCCAGCAGTCAGAGTGACAGGAATCAGCCCCAGCATTTT. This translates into CASSQSDRNQPQHF. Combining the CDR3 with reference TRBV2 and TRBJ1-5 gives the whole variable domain EPEVTQTPSHQVTQMGQEVILRCVPISNHLYFYWYRQILGQKVEFLVSFYNNEISEKSEIFDDQFSVERPDGSNFTLKIRSTKLEDSAMYFCASSQSDRNQPQHFGDGTRLSIL.

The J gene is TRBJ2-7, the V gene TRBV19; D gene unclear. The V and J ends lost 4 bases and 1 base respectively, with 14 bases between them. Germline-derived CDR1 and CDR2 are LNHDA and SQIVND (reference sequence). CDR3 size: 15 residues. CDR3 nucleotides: TGTGCCAGTAGTAGTCGTGACACGGATTCCTACGAGCAGTACTTC. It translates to CASSSRDTDSYEQYF.

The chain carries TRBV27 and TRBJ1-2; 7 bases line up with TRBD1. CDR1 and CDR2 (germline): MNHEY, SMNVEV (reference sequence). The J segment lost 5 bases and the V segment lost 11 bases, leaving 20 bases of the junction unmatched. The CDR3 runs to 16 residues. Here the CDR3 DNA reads TGTGCCCTGTCGGGACAGCTAAACCCGCAGTCATATGGCTACACCTTC. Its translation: CALSGQLNPQSYGYTF.

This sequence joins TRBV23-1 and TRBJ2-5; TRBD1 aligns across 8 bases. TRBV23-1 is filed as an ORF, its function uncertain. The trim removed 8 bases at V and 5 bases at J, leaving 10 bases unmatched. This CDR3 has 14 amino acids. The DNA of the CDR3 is TGCGCCAGCCAAATCATGGGACAGGAGGAGACCCAGTACTTC. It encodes CASQIMGQEETQYF.

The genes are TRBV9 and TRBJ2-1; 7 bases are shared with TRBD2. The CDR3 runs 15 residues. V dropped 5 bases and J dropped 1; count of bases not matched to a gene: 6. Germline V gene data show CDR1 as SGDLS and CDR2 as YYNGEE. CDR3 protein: CASRPTGGSYNEQFF. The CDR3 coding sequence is TGTGCCAGCAGACCTACCGGGGGGTCCTACAATGAGCAGTTCTTC.

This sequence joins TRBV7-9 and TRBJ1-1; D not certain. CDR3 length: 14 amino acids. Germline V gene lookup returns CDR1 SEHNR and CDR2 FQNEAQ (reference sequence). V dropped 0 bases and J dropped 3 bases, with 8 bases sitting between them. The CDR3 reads CASSLAGGYTEAFF. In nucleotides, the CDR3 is TGTGCCAGCAGCTTAGCAGGCGGGTACACTGAAGCTTTCTTT.